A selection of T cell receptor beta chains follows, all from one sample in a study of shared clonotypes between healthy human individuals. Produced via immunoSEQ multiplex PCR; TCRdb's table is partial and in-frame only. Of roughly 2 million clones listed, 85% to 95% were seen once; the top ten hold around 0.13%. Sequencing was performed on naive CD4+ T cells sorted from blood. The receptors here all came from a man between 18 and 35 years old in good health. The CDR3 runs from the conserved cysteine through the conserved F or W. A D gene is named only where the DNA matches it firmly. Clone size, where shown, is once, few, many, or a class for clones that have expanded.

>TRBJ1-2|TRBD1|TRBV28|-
TGTGCCAGCAGTATGACCCTTGGGACAGGGGCCGACCTTGGCTACACCTTC
CASSMTLGTGADLGYTF
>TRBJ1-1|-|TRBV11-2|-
TGTGCCAGCAGCTTCACAGGCCGAAACACTGAAGCTTTCTTT
CASSFTGRNTEAFF
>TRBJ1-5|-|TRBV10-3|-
TGTGCCATCAGTGAGTCGCAGAATAGCAATCAGCCCCAGCATTTT
CAISESQNSNQPQHF
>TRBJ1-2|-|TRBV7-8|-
TGTGCCAGCAGCCTGACCATGGACTATGGCTACACCTTC
CASSLTMDYGYTF
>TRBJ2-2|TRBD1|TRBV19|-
TGTGCCAGTAGGACGGGACAGGGAGGGAACACCGGGGAGCTGTTTTTT
CASRTGQGGNTGELFF
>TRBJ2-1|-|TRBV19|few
TGTGCCAGTAGTATAGAGGGAAATGAGCAGTTCTTC
CASSIEGNEQFF
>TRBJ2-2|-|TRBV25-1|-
TGTGCCAGCAGTGAATCTGGTTCGGGCGGGGAGCTGTTTTTT
CASSESGSGGELFF
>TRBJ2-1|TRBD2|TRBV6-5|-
TGTGCCACCACCCTAGCGGGAGGGACAAATGAGCAGTTCTTC
CATTLAGGTNEQFF
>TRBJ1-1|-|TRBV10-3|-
TGTGCCATCACCCCACAGGAGGGGACTGAAGCTTTCTTT
CAITPQEGTEAFF
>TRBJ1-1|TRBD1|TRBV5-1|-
TGCGCCAGCAGCCTCGACAGGGGAATGAACACTGAAGCTTTCTTT
CASSLDRGMNTEAFF
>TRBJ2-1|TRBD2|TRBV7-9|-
TGTGCCAGCAGCTCCCTAGGACTAGCGCGATTAGTCAATGAGCAGTTCTTC
CASSSLGLARLVNEQFF
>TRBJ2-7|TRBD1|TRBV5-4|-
TGTGCCAGCAGACTACAGGGGGCGCCCTACGAGCAGTACTTC
CASRLQGAPYEQYF
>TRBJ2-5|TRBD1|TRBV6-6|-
TGTGCCAGCAGTTACCAGGGGGCCCTCGGAGAGACCCAGTACTTC
CASSYQGALGETQYF
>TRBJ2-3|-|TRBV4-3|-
TGCGCCAGCAGCCAAGACACCTCTAGCGGCACAGATACGCAGTATTTT
CASSQDTSSGTDTQYF
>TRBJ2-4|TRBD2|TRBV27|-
TGTGCCAGCAGTTCAGCGGGGCTAGCCAAAAACATTCAGTACTTC
CASSSAGLAKNIQYF
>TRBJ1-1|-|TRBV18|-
TGTGCCAGCTCACCACTGCCAATAAGCGACACTGAAGCTTTCTTT
CASSPLPISDTEAFF
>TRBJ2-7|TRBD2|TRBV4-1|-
TGCGCCAGCAGCCAAGGTGGGGCGGGGGATACCTACGAGCAGTACTTC
CASSQGGAGDTYEQYF
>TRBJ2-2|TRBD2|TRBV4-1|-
TGCGCCAGCAGCCTATGGACTAGCGGGGGGGCCGGTAACACCGGGGAGCTGTTTTTT
CASSLWTSGGAGNTGELFF
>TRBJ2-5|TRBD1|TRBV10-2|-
TGCGCCAGCCAGCAGGGGGCCTCACGGACCCAGTACTTC
CASQQGASRTQYF
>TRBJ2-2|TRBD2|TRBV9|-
TGTGCCAGCAGCGCTCGCGAAGCGGGGGGAACCGGGGAGCTGTTTTTT
CASSAREAGGTGELFF
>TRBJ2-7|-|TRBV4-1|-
TGCGCCAGCAGCCACGGTCCGGGGGCCAGCTACGAGCAGTACTTC
CASSHGPGASYEQYF
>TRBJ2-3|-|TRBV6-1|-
TGTGCCAGCAGTCAGACAGACATTACGGATACGCAGTATTTT
CASSQTDITDTQYF
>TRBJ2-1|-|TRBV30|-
TGTGCCTGGACCTCGGACTCCTCGAGCTCCTACAATGAGCAGTTCTTC
CAWTSDSSSSYNEQFF
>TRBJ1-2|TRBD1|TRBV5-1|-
TGCGCCAGCAGCGGGGGACAGGGGTACTATGGCTACACCTTC
CASSGGQGYYGYTF
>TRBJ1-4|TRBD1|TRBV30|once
TGTGCTCAAGGGGGCCCCTGGGGCGAAAAACTGTTTTTT
CAQGGPWGEKLFF
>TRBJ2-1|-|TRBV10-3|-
TGTGCCATCGGGCTACAGGGACTCAATGAGCAGTTCTTC
CAIGLQGLNEQFF
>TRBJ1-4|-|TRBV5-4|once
TGTGCCAGCAGCACCTCTCTGGGGGAGGGAGAAAAACTGTTTTTT
CASSTSLGEGEKLFF
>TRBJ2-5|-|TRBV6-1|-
TGTGCCAGCGCCGGGACGGATGAGGAGACCCAGTACTTC
CASAGTDEETQYF
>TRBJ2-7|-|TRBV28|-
TGTGCCAGCAGTAGCGGACAGTACTCCTACGAGCAGTACTTC
CASSSGQYSYEQYF
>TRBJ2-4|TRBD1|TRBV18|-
TGTGCCAGCTCACAAGGACAGGGTCGGAACATTCAGTACTTC
CASSQGQGRNIQYF
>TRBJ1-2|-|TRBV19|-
TGTGCCAGTAGTTTTCGGCTCCGCGATGGCTACACCTTC
CASSFRLRDGYTF
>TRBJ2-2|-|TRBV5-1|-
TGCGCCAGCAGCCCACGGACCTTCTCTGGCGGGGAGCTGTTTTTT
CASSPRTFSGGELFF
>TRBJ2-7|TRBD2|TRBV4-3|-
TGCGCCAGCAGCCAAGAGTTCTCCGGGGTACTAGCGGTCTACGAGCAGTACTTC
CASSQEFSGVLAVYEQYF
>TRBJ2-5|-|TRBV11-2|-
TGTGCCAGCAGCAGTGACGGAAGGGGCGGCGAGACCCAGTACTTC
CASSSDGRGGETQYF
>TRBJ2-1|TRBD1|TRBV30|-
TGTGCCTGGAGAGGGAAGACAGGGGAAGGGGTTGAGCAGTTCTTC
CAWRGKTGEGVEQFF
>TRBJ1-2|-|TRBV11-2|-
TGTGCCAGCAGCTTATCTCCGGCAGCCGGCTACACCTTC
CASSLSPAAGYTF
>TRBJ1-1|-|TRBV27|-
TGTGCCAGCAGGACGGGGGCCGGAAACACTGAAGCTTTCTTT
CASRTGAGNTEAFF
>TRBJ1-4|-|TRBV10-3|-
TGTGCCATCAGTGAAGGGGAAAAACTGTTTTTT
CAISEGEKLFF
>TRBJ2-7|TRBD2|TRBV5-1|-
TGCGCCAGCAGCCTAGCGGGAAATCTGTACGAGCAGTACTTC
CASSLAGNLYEQYF
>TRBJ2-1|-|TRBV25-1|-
TGTGCCAGCTATGAGCAGTTCTTC
CASYEQFF
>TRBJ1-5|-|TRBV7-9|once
TGTGCCAGCAGCTTAGGAGGGAACAATCAGCCCCAGCATTTT
CASSLGGNNQPQHF
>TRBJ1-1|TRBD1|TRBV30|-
TGTGCCTGGGACAGACAGGGAAGGACTGAAGCTTTCTTT
CAWDRQGRTEAFF
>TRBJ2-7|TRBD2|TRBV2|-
TGTGCCAGCAGGAAAGTCGGGGGGGCCTACGAGCAGTACTTC
CASRKVGGAYEQYF
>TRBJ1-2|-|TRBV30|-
TGTGCCTGGACCTCGGGGGAGATTAGGGCCTATGGCTACACCTTC
CAWTSGEIRAYGYTF
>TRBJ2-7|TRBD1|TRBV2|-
TGTGCCAGCAGTGAAAGGTCAGGGGGCGCCTACGAGCAGTACTTC
CASSERSGGAYEQYF
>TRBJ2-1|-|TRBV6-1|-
TGTGCCAGCCGCGCGGGTATTTCCTACAATGAGCAGTTCTTC
CASRAGISYNEQFF